Listed here are 2 T cell receptor beta chains from one sample, sequenced in a study of OX40 agonist ivuxolimab in advanced cancers. Here immunoSEQ multiplex PCR was the method, and the copy in TCRdb shows in-frame clones only, minus some. This sample carries tens of thousands of clones, 88% of them seen once, and the ten largest clones take approximately 0.45%. This material consisted of CD4+ or CD8+ T cells sorted from blood, taken in a trial of the OX40 agonist ivuxolimab. Source of these receptors: an adult with an advanced solid tumor such as melanoma, head and neck, liver or kidney cancer.

The chain uses TRBV4-1 and TRBJ1-4, with TRBD1 matching 7 bases. The CDR3 runs 21 residues. Per germline, CDR1 MGHRA and CDR2 YSYEKL. V lost 0 bases and J lost 0; bases outside the gene matches: 16. CDR3 coding DNA: TGCGCCAGCAGCCAAGATAAGGGGGCAACTTTTTCTACCTCAACTAATGAAAAACTGTTTTTT. Its translation: CASSQDKGATFSTSTNEKLFF.

This clone occurred a few times. The rearrangement uses TRBV7-2 and TRBJ2-7; D not certain. The CDR3 runs to 13 residues. V lost 3 bases, J lost 0 bases, and 6 bases lay in between. Germline CDR1 SGHTA, CDR2 FQGNSA. For the CDR3, the DNA is TGTGCCAGCAGCTTCCCGAACTCCTACGAGCAGTACTTC. Encoded protein: CASSFPNSYEQYF.